These T cell receptor beta chains were read from a single sample in a study of blood T cell repertoires in COVID-19. Sequencing was performed with immunoSEQ multiplex PCR; in TCRdb, only in-frame clones are kept and a portion is missing. The sample consists of roughly 260,000 clones, around nine tenths of them appearing once. Material for sequencing was peripheral blood. These receptor sequences come from a man between 35 and 55 years old who had recovered from COVID-19. Both conserved end residues are part of each CDR3. The D gene is left open where the match is weak. A row's size may be missing; if present it is once, few, many or a size class.

clone_size	v_call	d_call	j_call	cdr3_nt	cdr3_aa
few	TRBV11-2	.	TRBJ2-3	TGTGCCAGCAGCCCTTCGGGGGCAGATACGCAGTATTTT	CASSPSGADTQYF
.	TRBV6-6	TRBD2	TRBJ2-2	TGTGCCAGCAGTCGACTAGCGGGGGTATACACTTTTGACACCGGGGAGCTGTTTTTT	CASSRLAGVYTFDTGELFF
.	TRBV21-1	.	TRBJ1-1	TGTGCCAGCAGTGCGGACAGGGATGACACTGAAGCTTTCTTT	CASSADRDDTEAFF
.	TRBV2	.	TRBJ1-2	TGTGCCAGCAGTGAAGCGATGTCCCTCGGGGGCTACACCTTC	CASSEAMSLGGYTF
.	TRBV13	.	TRBJ2-1	TGTGCCAGCAGCTACACGGGGGACTCCTACAATGAGCAGTTCTTC	CASSYTGDSYNEQFF
.	TRBV27	.	TRBJ2-3	TGTGCCAGCAGTTTATTACGGCGGGATAGAGTCGTGAGGACAGATACGCAGTATTTT	CASSLLRRDRVVRTDTQYF
.	TRBV5-4	.	TRBJ2-5	TGTGCCAGCAGCCCCAGGGGAGAAGAGACCCAGTACTTC	CASSPRGEETQYF
.	TRBV5-1	.	TRBJ1-1	TGCGCCAGCAGCTTGAATCCGGGGGGCACTGAAGCTTTCTTT	CASSLNPGGTEAFF
.	TRBV12-5	.	TRBJ1-3	TGTGCTAGTGGTCCGGGTGGGGACACCCGAAACACCATATATTTT	CASGPGGDTRNTIYF
.	TRBV11-3	TRBD2	TRBJ2-5	TGTGCCAGCCAGCGGGAGTCCGGTGAGACCCAGTACTTC	CASQRESGETQYF
.	TRBV2	TRBD1	TRBJ2-7	TGTGCCAGCAGTGAACGGACAGGGCCCTACGAGCAGTACTTC	CASSERTGPYEQYF
.	TRBV12-3/TRBV12-4	.	TRBJ2-3	TGTGCCAGCAGTTTAGGGCAAACAGATACGCAGTATTTT	CASSLGQTDTQYF
once	TRBV7-8	.	TRBJ1-1	TGTGCGACAGGTGGGGATTGGAGCACTGAAGCTTTCTTT	CATGGDWSTEAFF
.	TRBV10-2	TRBD1	TRBJ1-5	TGCGCCAGCAGGGGGGACAGGGACCAGCCCCAGCATTTT	CASRGDRDQPQHF
once	TRBV21-1	.	TRBJ2-4	TGTGCCAGCAGCAAGACAGGGTCTAAAAACATTCAGTACTTC	CASSKTGSKNIQYF
.	TRBV30	TRBD1	TRBJ2-5	TGTGCCTGGAGTAGACAGGGGGCCTTGGAGACCCAGTACTTC	CAWSRQGALETQYF
once	TRBV5-6	.	TRBJ2-5	TGTGCCAGCAGCTTATTGACAGGAGAGACCCAGTACTTC	CASSLLTGETQYF
.	TRBV9	TRBD2	TRBJ2-1	TGTGCCAGCAGCACTCGGGGGGAACCCAATGAGCAGTTCTTC	CASSTRGEPNEQFF
.	TRBV19	.	TRBJ1-4	TGTGCCAGTAGTAAAGAGGCTGCAACTAATGAAAAACTGTTTTTT	CASSKEAATNEKLFF
.	TRBV2	.	TRBJ1-1	TGTGCCAGCATCCCAGAGCGCACTGAAGCTTTCTTT	CASIPERTEAFF
.	TRBV19	TRBD1	TRBJ2-5	TGTGCCAGTAGTAAGGGACAGGGTCATCAAGAGACCCAGTACTTC	CASSKGQGHQETQYF
.	TRBV5-8	TRBD2	TRBJ2-1	TGTGCCAGCAGCGCGGAAGGAAGCGGGAGTTCCACCTACAATGAGCAGTTCTTC	CASSAEGSGSSTYNEQFF
.	TRBV10-3	.	TRBJ1-2	TGTGCCATCAAGGAGCAGTACGGCTACACCTTC	CAIKEQYGYTF
.	TRBV14	.	TRBJ1-2	TGTGCCAGCAGCCAACTCGGGTATGGCTACACCTTC	CASSQLGYGYTF
.	TRBV9	.	TRBJ2-7	TGTGCCAGCAGCGCCCGAGACAGAGACTCCTACGAGCAGTACTTC	CASSARDRDSYEQYF
few	TRBV9	.	TRBJ2-1	TGTGCCAGCAGCGTAGCTCCGGGAAGAGGTAGGAATGAGCAGTTCTTC	CASSVAPGRGRNEQFF
.	TRBV6-6	.	TRBJ2-3	TGTGCCAGCAGTTACTCGAGTGGGGCTGTAGATACGCAGTATTTT	CASSYSSGAVDTQYF
.	TRBV11-3	.	TRBJ2-3	TGTGCCAGCAGCTTAGATCTCGGAGATACGCAGTATTTT	CASSLDLGDTQYF
.	TRBV3-1/TRBV3-2	.	TRBJ2-5	TGTGCCAGCAGCCAGACAAGGAGGGAGACCCAGTACTTC	CASSQTRRETQYF
.	TRBV10-3	.	TRBJ2-1	TGTGCCATCAGTACCGAGTACAATGAGCAGTTCTTC	CAISTEYNEQFF
.	TRBV6-4	.	TRBJ2-2	TGTGCCAGCAGCCGAGGACCCGGAGGGACCGGGGAGCTGTTTTTT	CASSRGPGGTGELFF
.	TRBV18	TRBD2	TRBJ2-2	TGTGCCAGCTCACCATTCGGACTAGAGAACACCGGGGAGCTGTTTTTT	CASSPFGLENTGELFF
.	TRBV7-3	.	TRBJ2-7	TGTGCCAGCAGCCTCATTAGGGGCTCTTTCTACGAGCAGTACTTC	CASSLIRGSFYEQYF
.	TRBV6-6	.	TRBJ2-7	TGTGCCAGCAGTCCTTCAGTGCTTCCCTACGAGCAGTACTTC	CASSPSVLPYEQYF
.	TRBV7-9	.	TRBJ1-1	TGTGCCAGCAGCTTAATCCAGGGTATCGGCACTGAAGCTTTCTTT	CASSLIQGIGTEAFF
.	TRBV19	TRBD2	TRBJ2-5	TGTGCCAGTAGTGGTGGACTAGCGGGGGGTCAAGAGACCCAGTACTTC	CASSGGLAGGQETQYF
.	TRBV10-3	.	TRBJ2-7	TGTGCCATCAGGGCAGAGGCGGGCTACGAGCAGTACTTC	CAIRAEAGYEQYF
.	TRBV19	.	TRBJ2-3	TGTGCCAGTAGTCCGACTGGTTCAGATACGCAGTATTTT	CASSPTGSDTQYF
.	TRBV4-3	.	TRBJ2-2	TGCGCCAGCAGCCCGTGGGGGGGGGCCGGCGGGGAGCTGTTTTTT	CASSPWGGAGGELFF
.	TRBV7-9	TRBD1	TRBJ2-5	TGTGCCAGCAGCTTATCGGGACAGGGTGTGGAGACCCAGTACTTC	CASSLSGQGVETQYF
.	TRBV2	.	TRBJ2-5	TGTGCCAGCAGTTCTCCTAGGCCCGGCCGGCGGGAGACCCAGTACTTC	CASSSPRPGRRETQYF
.	TRBV6-2/TRBV6-3	TRBD2	TRBJ2-5	TGTGCCAGCAGTTTCCGGACTAGCGCCGTCACCCTTCAAGAGACCCAGTACTTC	CASSFRTSAVTLQETQYF
.	TRBV9	TRBD1	TRBJ1-3	TGTGCCAGCAGTCTTATAGGTGGGACAGGGCCTGGAAACACCATATATTTT	CASSLIGGTGPGNTIYF
.	TRBV2	TRBD1	TRBJ2-2	TGTGCCAGCAGAGAGGACAGGGTCGTGACCGGGGAGCTGTTTTTT	CASREDRVVTGELFF
many	TRBV29-1	.	TRBJ2-1	TGCAGCGTTGTGGGGGGATTCTCCTACAATGAGCAGTTCTTC	CSVVGGFSYNEQFF
.	TRBV1	.	TRBJ1-6	TGCACCAGCAGGGGACACCGACGGGGTAATTCACCCCTCCACTTT	CTSRGHRRGNSPLHF
.	TRBV10-3	.	TRBJ1-1	TGTGCCATCACCTCTGGCAGGGCCACTGAAGCTTTCTTT	CAITSGRATEAFF
few	TRBV29-1	TRBD1	TRBJ2-1	TGCAGCGGACAGGGAAATGAGCAGTTCTTC	CSGQGNEQFF
.	TRBV6-5	.	TRBJ2-5	TGTGCCAGCAGCTCTCTAGGGGGTCTTGAGACCCAGTACTTC	CASSSLGGLETQYF
.	TRBV7-2	.	TRBJ1-2	TGTGCCAGCAGCCCCAGGGGCGCGGATGGCTACACCTTC	CASSPRGADGYTF
.	TRBV13	.	TRBJ1-6	TGTGCCAGCAGACTGGGGGACTCGCGGACCTATAATTCACCCCTCCACTTT	CASRLGDSRTYNSPLHF
.	TRBV9	.	TRBJ2-1	TGTGCCAGCAGCGTACAAGCTAGCCAGAACAATGAGCAGTTCTTC	CASSVQASQNNEQFF
.	TRBV15	.	TRBJ2-7	TGTGCCACCAGCAGAGAGGGCGGGGAATACGAGCAGTACTTC	CATSREGGEYEQYF
.	TRBV6-5	.	TRBJ2-3	TGTGCCAGCAGTTACCGGGGGACAGAGAGCACAGATACGCAGTATTTT	CASSYRGTESTDTQYF
few	TRBV7-7	.	TRBJ2-5	TGTGCCAGCAGCCATGCTCCCGGGTGGCAAGAGACCCAGTACTTC	CASSHAPGWQETQYF
.	TRBV27	.	TRBJ2-1	TGTGCCAGCAGTCACAAGAGGGTTGGCAATGAGCAGTTCTTC	CASSHKRVGNEQFF
few	TRBV28	.	TRBJ2-1	TGTGCCAGCAAGCGAGCCGTGAGGAATGAGCAGTTCTTC	CASKRAVRNEQFF
.	TRBV19	.	TRBJ2-5	TGTGCCAGTAGTATAGTGGCCAGGGAACAACAAGAGACCCAGTACTTC	CASSIVAREQQETQYF
few	TRBV5-4	TRBD2	TRBJ2-7	TGTGCCAGCAGCTCGGGAGAGCGGGGGGGAACCTACGAGCAGTACTTC	CASSSGERGGTYEQYF
.	TRBV7-2	TRBD2	TRBJ2-3	TGTGCCAGCAGCTCCGACCAGCGGGGGGTGAGCACAGATACGCAGTATTTT	CASSSDQRGVSTDTQYF